This section outlines one TCR beta chain sequence together with its context. V lost 0 bases to trimming and J lost 8 bases, with 9 bases between them. Looked up from germline, CDR1 is SGDLS and CDR2 is YYNGEE. The CDR3 has 13 amino acids. The source of the sample is a study of OX40 agonist ivuxolimab in advanced cancers. People who had autoimmune disease history or systemic immunosuppression were excluded. The data were produced by immunoSEQ multiplex PCR, yet TCRdb's version contains in-frame clones alone and is incomplete. The repertoire holds 50,000 to 85,000 clones, over 80% seen once, with 2.5% in the top ten.

The receptor's source is an adult with an advanced solid tumor such as melanoma, head and neck, liver or kidney cancer. The source material was CD4+ or CD8+ T cells sorted from blood, sampled in a trial of the OX40 agonist ivuxolimab. This chain uses TRBV9 with TRBJ2-1, with D uncertain. CDR3 residues: CASSVGVRDEQFF. In DNA form, the CDR3 reads TGTGCCAGCAGCGTAGGTGTACGGGATGAGCAGTTCTTC.